One TCR beta chain is described in this entry. No antigen is known for it. The record originates from a study of PD-1 blockade in classical Hodgkin lymphoma. Profiled with immunoSEQ multiplex PCR; TCRdb holds only in-frame clones, not every one. The data contain around 65,000 clones, 70% to 90% of them seen just once; the ten biggest clones take up over 7.5%. Study-level results: Nivolumab initiation under 1 year post-ASCT meant exclusion. Sources of repertoire differences remain undefined, possibly disease activity or prior therapy. TCR diversity at baseline was reported to be reduced in newly diagnosed patients relative to healthy donors.

Sample time point: cycle 4 day 1 (C4D1), after 5 to 7 weeks of nivolumab. After autologous stem cell transplantation all patients relapsed, and prior brentuximab vedotin exposure differed between cohorts. Germline V gives CDR1 MNHNY, CDR2 SVGAGI (reference sequence). The CDR3 runs 16 residues. J lost 3 bases, V lost 4 bases, and 11 bases had no gene match. This TCR came from a human donor with classical Hodgkin lymphoma. The chain is built from TRBV6-6 and TRBJ1-1, with 7 bases lining up with TRBD1. Specimen: peripheral blood mononuclear cells (PBMCs), collected before the fourth cycle of nivolumab. CDR3 sequence: CASSSSPGQWDTEAFF. The CDR3 DNA reads as TGTGCCAGCAGTTCGTCACCGGGACAGTGGGACACTGAAGCTTTCTTT.